This TCR beta chain came from a study of radiation and T cells in renal cell carcinoma. Study-wide results and limits: Baseline intratumoral clonotype presence is unknown without pretreatment biopsies. From baseline, blood top tumor clonotypes peaked at 2 weeks post-radiation.

Profiled with immunoSEQ multiplex PCR; TCRdb holds only in-frame clones, not every one. Here the sample spans 100,000 to 150,000 clones, 81% being singletons. Concerning this clone itself: The antigen is undetermined.

This sample's time point: blood 2 weeks post-SBRT. Specified treatment: 15 Gy SBRT to primary tumor, nephrectomy 4 weeks later. Blood was sampled at baseline, 2 weeks and 4 weeks after SBRT. The patient's renal cell carcinoma had clear cell pathology. The CDR3 runs 11 residues. V lost 2 bases and J 8 bases, leaving 7 bases between the germline ends. Germline values: CDR1 MNHNS, CDR2 SASEGT. This rearrangement joins TRBV6-1 to TRBJ2-7, with D unclear. The receptor was isolated from a man over 45 with renal cell carcinoma. Sample: blood, taken from a patient whose treatment included radiotherapy and nephrectomy. The CDR3 region has the DNA TGTGCCAGCAGTGAAAAGGGCAAGCAGTACTTC. Its translation: CASSEKGKQYF.